Detailed here is one T cell receptor beta chain. Its antigen is unidentified. This sample is part of a study of OX40 agonist ivuxolimab in advanced cancers. Study as a whole: Ivuxolimab doses were 0.01, 0.1, 0.3, 1.5, 3 or 10 mg/kg every 2 weeks.

Sequencing used immunoSEQ multiplex PCR; TCRdb keeps in-frame clones, though not all of them. The sample gives tens of thousands of clones, about 87% of which show up once; 6.9% is in the top ten. Study findings and constraints: In a subset of nonresponders, normalized T-cell clonal expansion was also low. CD4+ and CD8+ blood T cells expanded clonally by week 6 at 0.1 to 3.0 mg/kg.

This specimen was CD4+ or CD8+ T cells sorted from blood, taken in a trial of the OX40 agonist ivuxolimab. This receptor was taken from an adult with an advanced solid tumor such as melanoma, head and neck, liver or kidney cancer.

Here the CDR3 reads CASSLDGTKHEQYF. In DNA form, the CDR3 reads TGCGCCAGCAGCTTGGACGGGACAAAACACGAGCAGTACTTC. J is TRBJ2-7 and V is TRBV5-1, with D perhaps TRBD1 (6 bases). The CDR3 is 14 amino acids. Germline V gene sequence: CDR1 SGHRS, CDR2 YFSETQ. Trimming cost V 0 bases and J 5 bases, with 12 bases left between them.